This T cell receptor (beta chain) was found in a study of cytomegalovirus exposure and HLA in healthy donors. 60 Vbeta and 13 Jbeta primers were used in PCR. Clones were read by immunoSEQ multiplex PCR, and TCRdb kept only the in-frame ones, dropping some. The table records approximately 210,000 clones, roughly four fifths of them present only once. The sequenced material came from PBMCs. The receptor comes from a young man in good health and CMV-seronegative.

CDR3: CASSQDSAGELFF. In nucleotides, the CDR3 is TGCGCCAGCAGCCAAGATAGCGCCGGGGAGCTGTTTTTT. The J gene is TRBJ2-2, the V gene TRBV4-3, with D possibly TRBD2 on 5 matching bases. Deletions cut 0 bases from V and 6 bases from J, with 5 bases between. Germline CDR1 LGHNA, CDR2 YSLEER. This CDR3 contains 13 residues.